The 16 T cell receptor beta chains below were found in one sample sequenced in a study of response to subunit inactivated influenza vaccine. One entry per CDR3 protein, called by TCRdb with MiXCR from the RT-PCR reads. The repertoire includes 860,000 or so distinct CDR3 sequences, around 20% of them detected once, and about a tenth sits in the top ten. Here the sequenced sample was PBMCs from blood, taken 4 to 6 days after vaccination. The receptors here all came from a man over 45 who received an inactivated influenza vaccine.

This clonotype was counted a few times. CDR3 protein: CASSLWTTGELFF. The CDR3 region has the DNA TGTGCCAGCAGCTTATGGACGACCGGGGAGCTGTTTTTT. The chain carries TRBV14 and TRBJ2-2; D uncertain. The V end was cut by 5 bases, the J end by 5 bases, with 9 bases between. CDR3 length equals 13 residues. From germline, CDR1 is SGHDN and CDR2 FVKESK.

CDR3 sequence: CASRLPGAGNTEAFF. As DNA, the CDR3 is TGTGCCAGCAGGCTGCCGGGAGCGGGGAACACTGAAGCTTTCTTT. The rearrangement uses TRBV12-3 or TRBV12-4 and TRBJ1-1, with D unresolved. The CDR3 runs to 15 residues. V shed 6 bases and J shed 1 base, with 15 bases lying between them.

This clonotype came up a few times. The chain joins TRBV15 to TRBJ1-2; tentatively, D is TRBD1 (5 bases). Trimming shortened V by 1 base and J by 8 bases, and 14 bases separated the two germline ends. The CDR3 extends over 14 amino acids. The germline gives CDR1 LNHNV, CDR2 YYDKDF (reference sequence). CDR3 loop: CATSRGGIVGGYTF. CDR3 nucleotides: TGTGCCACCAGCAGAGGGGGGATTGTGGGAGGCTACACCTTC.

This clonotype occurred a few times. The chain employs TRBV20-1 and TRBJ2-1, with 13 positions matching TRBD2. This CDR3 has 14 amino acids. Unmatched junction bases numbered 5, after V lost 6 bases and J lost 6 bases. Germline V CDR1 and CDR2: DFQATT, SNEGSKA (reference sequence). This CDR3 is CSARTSGSGNEQFF. The CDR3 DNA follows: TGCAGTGCAAGGACTAGCGGGAGTGGCAATGAGCAGTTCTTC.

This clonotype has just a few counts. The rearrangement uses TRBV5-1 and TRBJ2-3, with 11 bases lining up with TRBD2. With 4 bases clipped from V and 2 bases from J, the junction kept 9 bases outside the gene matches. This CDR3 spans 17 amino acids. Germline V lookup: CDR1 SGHRS, CDR2 YFSETQ. CDR3 loop: CASSPSLLAGATDTQYF. CDR3 coding DNA: TGCGCCAGCAGCCCAAGCCTACTAGCGGGGGCCACAGATACGCAGTATTTT. The whole variable domain, remainder taken from reference TRBV5-1 and TRBJ2-3, is KAGVTQTPRYLIKTRGQQVTLSCSPISGHRSVSWYQQTPGQGLQFLFEYFSETQRNKGNFPGRFSGRQFSNSRSEMNVSTLELGDSALYLCASSPSLLAGATDTQYFGPGTRLTVL.

The J gene is TRBJ2-7, the V gene TRBV7-8, with D maybe TRBD2 (6 bases). V lost 7 bases and J lost 2, with 18 bases in between. Germline V gives CDR1 SGHVS, CDR2 FQNEAQ. The CDR3 extends over 15 amino acids. CDR3 nucleotide sequence: TGTGCCAGCAACCCTACAGTGGGGGGAACCTACGAGCAGTACTTC. Protein: CASNPTVGGTYEQYF.

This clonotype was observed at least ten times. V usage is TRBV12-3 or TRBV12-4 and J usage is TRBJ2-5; D might be TRBD2 (6 bases). The V end was cut by 6 bases, the J end by 7 bases, with 12 bases between. This CDR3 spans 12 amino acids. Written as DNA, the CDR3 is TGTGCCAGCAGCCCGGGGGTGGGGACCCAGTACTTC. This encodes CASSPGVGTQYF.

The CDR3 reads CAISPGLAGTYEQYF. CDR3 nucleotide sequence: TGTGCCATCAGCCCGGGACTAGCGGGGACCTACGAGCAGTACTTC. The chain has TRBV10-3 and TRBJ2-7, with 13 bases fitting TRBD2. This CDR3 has 15 residues. V lost 6 bases to trimming and J lost 2 bases; unmatched junction nucleotides: 4. Germline V CDR1 and CDR2: ENHRY, SYGVKD.

This clonotype showed up just a few times. The V and J genes are TRBV30 and TRBJ2-7; D gene ambiguous. The ends were cut back, 4 bases at V and 3 bases at J, with 13 bases in the middle. CDR3 length: 13 amino acids. The V gene's germline CDR1 is GTSNPN and CDR2 SVGIG (reference sequence). DNA of the CDR3: TGTGCCTGGACCAAGGCTCCGCTCTACGAGCAGTACTTC. Protein: CAWTKAPLYEQYF.

This clonotype has a handful of counts. The genes are TRBV4-2 and TRBJ1-5, with a tentative D call TRBD1 (5 bases). Deletions cut 1 base from V and 4 bases from J, with 14 bases between. The CDR3 is 16 residues long. Looked up from germline, CDR1 is LGHNA and CDR2 is YNFKEQ. DNA for the CDR3: TGTGCCAGCAGCCAAGGGGCGCAGGGTGGAAATCAGCCCCAGCATTTT. Translating gives CASSQGAQGGNQPQHF.

This clonotype was observed many times. J is TRBJ1-2 and V is TRBV29-1; D call uncertain. From germline, CDR1 is SQVTM and CDR2 ANQGSEA. CDR3 size: 12 residues. Trimming took 6 bases from V and 3 from J, leaving 11 bases between them. This chain's CDR3 is CSVRSDYYGYTF. In DNA form, the CDR3 reads TGCAGCGTCCGGTCAGACTACTATGGCTACACCTTC.

The chain employs TRBV14 and TRBJ1-4, with D tentatively TRBD1 (5 bases). The CDR3 is made up of 13 amino acids. The germline V and J ends were trimmed by 6 bases and 6 bases, with 11 bases remaining between them. Germline CDR1 reads SGHDN; CDR2 reads FVKESK. Here the CDR3 reads CASSKRGDEKLFF. CDR3 DNA sequence: TGTGCCAGCAGTAAGAGGGGTGATGAAAAACTGTTTTTT.

This clonotype has only a few counts. This rearrangement joins TRBV4-3 to TRBJ2-7; a possible D gene is TRBD1 (5 bases). The CDR3 extends over 16 amino acids. V lost 0 bases, J lost 0 bases, and 12 bases lay in between. Germline V gene lookup returns CDR1 LGHNA and CDR2 YSLEER. DNA for the CDR3: TGCGCCAGCAGCCAAGATTGGCTTCAGGGCTCCTACGAGCAGTACTTC. It yields the protein CASSQDWLQGSYEQYF.

This sequence joins TRBV15 and TRBJ2-7; 7 nucleotides match TRBD1. CDR1 is LNHNV, CDR2 YYDKDF, per germline (reference sequence). The J segment lost 3 bases and the V segment lost 4 bases, leaving 6 bases of the junction unmatched. This CDR3 comprises 14 residues. The CDR3 sequence is CATSIVTGDYEQYF. CDR3 DNA sequence: TGTGCCACCAGCATCGTTACAGGGGACTACGAGCAGTACTTC.

The chain uses TRBV7-2 and TRBJ2-1; 7 bases match TRBD1. Germline CDR1 SGHTA, CDR2 FQGNSA. Trimming took 1 base from V and 14 from J; bases not matched to a gene: 8. This CDR3 region has 13 residues. The CDR3 here is CASSLDPQTGKFF. CDR3 DNA: TGTGCCAGCAGCTTAGACCCGCAGACAGGGAAGTTCTTC.

This clonotype was seen many times. The chain's CDR3 is CASSPQGSRYEQYF. CDR3 nucleotides: TGTGCCAGCAGCCCGCAGGGGAGTAGGTACGAGCAGTACTTC. This chain connects TRBV5-5 to TRBJ2-7; TRBD1 is a possible D gene (6 bases). This CDR3 is built from 14 residues. Germline lookup yields CDR1 SGHKS and CDR2 YYEKEE (reference sequence). The V end was cut by 4 bases, the J end by 4 bases, with 15 bases between. The whole variable domain, filled in from reference TRBV5-5 and TRBJ2-7, reads DAGVTQSPTHLIKTRGQQVTLRCSPISGHKSVSWYQQVLGQGPQFIFQYYEKEERGRGNFPDRFSARQFPNYSSELNVNALLLGDSALYLCASSPQGSRYEQYFGPGTRLTVT.